These 31 T cell receptor beta chains were sequenced from one sample in a study of cytomegalovirus exposure and HLA in healthy donors. Method: immunoSEQ multiplex PCR; TCRdb's copy keeps in-frame clones and lacks some. This sample has more than 85,000 clones, with more than 75% found just once. Sequencing was performed on PBMCs. The receptors originated from a woman aged 30 to 39 in good health and CMV-seropositive.

The J gene is TRBJ1-4, the V gene TRBV7-8, with TRBD1 matching 7 bases. The germline CDR1 and CDR2 sequences are SGHVS and FQNEAQ. The J segment lost 11 bases and the V segment lost 2 bases, leaving 11 bases of the junction unmatched. The CDR3 is 15 amino acids. The CDR3 protein is CASSLRGRGLGKLFF. The CDR3 bases are TGTGCCAGCAGCTTAAGAGGCAGGGGGTTGGGGAAACTGTTTTTT.

The chain recombines TRBV10-3 with TRBJ2-2, with 8 bases that match TRBD2. Germline V gives CDR1 ENHRY, CDR2 SYGVKD. With 7 bases clipped from V and 6 bases from J, the junction kept 7 bases outside the gene matches. This CDR3 comprises 14 residues. DNA of the CDR3: TGTGCCATCAAGGTCGGGGGGGAATCCGGGGAGCTGTTTTTT. It is translated as CAIKVGGESGELFF.

J is TRBJ2-6 and V is TRBV12-5, with TRBD1 as a possible D gene (6 bases). The V end was cut by 5 bases, the J end by 0 bases, with 14 bases between. The germline gives CDR1 LGHNT, CDR2 FRNRAP. This CDR3 is 17 amino acids long. CDR3 coding DNA: TGTGCTAGTGGTGACCGGGACAACCACTCTGGGGCCAACGTCCTGACTTTC. It codes for CASGDRDNHSGANVLTF.

V gene TRBV10-3 combines with J gene TRBJ2-1; TRBD2 matches 12 bases. The CDR3 spans 19 residues. CDR1 is ENHRY and CDR2 is SYGVKD in the germline V gene. V was clipped by 4 bases and J by 0 bases; unmatched bases: 10. The CDR3 region is CAISALTSGGFSSYNEQFF. CDR3 DNA: TGTGCCATCAGTGCTCTGACTAGCGGGGGTTTTAGCTCCTACAATGAGCAGTTCTTC.

V gene TRBV9 combines with J gene TRBJ1-1, with 7 bases lining up with TRBD1. This CDR3 is built from 13 residues. With V trimmed by 3 bases and J by 4 bases, 3 bases remained unmatched. Germline-derived CDR1 and CDR2 are SGDLS and YYNGEE. This CDR3 is CASSAGQSTEAFF. For the CDR3, the DNA is TGTGCCAGCAGCGCGGGACAGTCCACTGAAGCTTTCTTT.

This rearrangement joins TRBV27 to TRBJ2-4; D is possibly TRBD1 (6 bases). The ends were cut back, 5 bases at V and 0 bases at J, with 14 bases in the middle. Germline V CDR1 and CDR2: MNHEY, SMNVEV (reference sequence). This CDR3 contains 16 residues. The CDR3 spells CASSQAGALAKNIQYF. CDR3 coding DNA: TGTGCCAGCAGTCAGGCAGGGGCACTAGCCAAAAACATTCAGTACTTC.

V gene TRBV5-4 combines with J gene TRBJ2-5, with D hard to call. The CDR3 loop spans 11 amino acids. Trimming stripped 4 bases from V and 2 bases from J, with 3 bases between. Germline V gene lookup returns CDR1 SGHNT and CDR2 YYREEE (reference sequence). Here the CDR3 reads CASSIQETQYF. The CDR3 bases are TGTGCCAGCAGCATACAAGAGACCCAGTACTTC.

This clone was counted a single time. This rearrangement joins TRBV11-3 to TRBJ2-5; tentatively, D is TRBD1 (6 bases). V was clipped by 1 base and J by 5 bases, with 8 bases between them. Germline V CDR1 and CDR2: SGHNT, YENEEA. The CDR3 loop spans 13 amino acids. The CDR3 coding sequence is TGTGCCAGCAGCTTAGCAGGGGTGGAGACCCAGTACTTC. It is translated as CASSLAGVETQYF.

The gene calls are TRBV4-3 and TRBJ2-1; weak D call: TRBD1 (6 bases). V dropped 3 bases and J dropped 0 bases, with 15 bases sitting between them. The CDR3 has 17 amino acids. In germline, CDR1 is LGHNA, CDR2 YSLEER. The CDR3 nucleotides read TGCGCCAGCAGCCATCAGGGGCGCTCAAGCTCCTACAATGAGCAGTTCTTC. Translation: CASSHQGRSSSYNEQFF.

The gene calls are TRBV30 and TRBJ1-1; D possibly corresponds to TRBD1 (5 bases). The germline V gene has CDR1 GTSNPN and CDR2 SVGIG (reference sequence). The CDR3 loop spans 13 amino acids. The V end was cut by 2 bases, the J end by 4 bases, with 11 bases between. The CDR3 region is CAWSHQGTTEAFF. For the CDR3, the DNA is TGTGCCTGGAGTCACCAGGGAACCACTGAAGCTTTCTTT.

V gene TRBV7-9 combines with J gene TRBJ2-5; D is possibly TRBD1 (5 bases). Germline values: CDR1 SEHNR, CDR2 FQNEAQ (reference sequence). Trimming shortened V by 1 base and J by 1 base, and 7 bases separated the two germline ends. The length of the CDR3 is 14 residues. CDR3 amino acids: CASSLGTSQETQYF. The DNA for the CDR3 is TGTGCCAGCAGCTTAGGGACAAGCCAAGAGACCCAGTACTTC.

The chain couples TRBV29-1 to TRBJ1-1, with D possibly being TRBD1 (6 bases). The germline V and J ends were trimmed by 5 bases and 5 bases, with 15 bases remaining between them. The germline V gene encodes CDR1 SQVTM and CDR2 ANQGSEA. This CDR3 spans 13 amino acids. The chain's CDR3 is CSVHKGVQTEAFF. The CDR3 DNA follows: TGCAGCGTTCACAAGGGGGTACAGACTGAAGCTTTCTTT.

The V and J genes are TRBV5-1 and TRBJ2-5; 7 bases are a match to TRBD1. CDR1 is SGHRS and CDR2 is YFSETQ in the germline V gene. This CDR3 has 13 amino acids. The junction had 2 bases not matched to a gene; V was cut back by 4 bases and J by 2 bases. The DNA for the CDR3 is TGCGCCAGCAGCACGGGACAGCAAGAGACCCAGTACTTC. Protein: CASSTGQQETQYF.

The genes are TRBV11-3 and TRBJ2-2, with TRBD2 matching over 9 bases. CDR1 SGHNT and CDR2 YENEEA come from the germline V gene. With 3 bases clipped from V and 2 bases from J, the junction kept 7 bases outside the gene matches. CDR3 length: 17 residues. The CDR3 DNA is TGTGCCAGCAGCTTCGGTAGCGGGGGTTATAACACCGGGGAGCTGTTTTTT. The encoded protein is CASSFGSGGYNTGELFF.

The chain uses TRBV6-5 and TRBJ2-1; 7 bases match TRBD1. Germline V lookup: CDR1 MNHEY, CDR2 SVGAGI. There are 13 residues in the CDR3. Trimming removed 6 bases from V and 8 bases from J; junction bases left unmatched: 7. The CDR3 DNA reads TGTGCCAGCAGGGAGACAGGGATCGATGAGCAGTTCTTC. The encoded protein is CASRETGIDEQFF.

This clone was observed at least ten times. This chain connects TRBV6-4 to TRBJ2-2; perhaps TRBD1 as D (5 bases). Trimming removed 2 bases at V and 4 bases at J, with 5 bases between. Germline V gene lookup returns CDR1 MRHNA and CDR2 SNTAGT. The CDR3 contains 13 residues. This CDR3 is CASSDRGTGELFF. CDR3 coding DNA: TGTGCCAGCAGTGACAGGGGCACCGGGGAGCTGTTTTTT.

V is TRBV5-1 and J is TRBJ2-1; weak D call: TRBD2 (5 bases). This CDR3 is built from 15 residues. The germline gives CDR1 SGHRS, CDR2 YFSETQ. The V end was cut by 5 bases, the J end by 0 bases, with 12 bases between. The DNA for the CDR3 is TGCGCCAGCAGGTATAGCGCGAGCTCCTACAATGAGCAGTTCTTC. It codes for CASRYSASSYNEQFF.

The chain joins TRBV9 to TRBJ2-3; 7 bases are a match to TRBD1. J was trimmed by 3 bases and V by 3 bases; bases with no gene match: 7. Germline lookup yields CDR1 SGDLS and CDR2 YYNGEE. The CDR3 has 15 amino acids. The CDR3 bases are TGTGCCAGCAGCGGGCAGGGGACAGTAACAGATACGCAGTATTTT. Its translation: CASSGQGTVTDTQYF.

The chain carries TRBV15 and TRBJ1-5, with 7 bases identical to TRBD1. The length of the CDR3 is 16 residues. Germline V gene lookup returns CDR1 LNHNV and CDR2 YYDKDF (reference sequence). V trimming: 5 bases; J trimming: 0 bases; junction bases outside the gene matches: 7. CDR3 DNA sequence: TGTGCCACCAGCCGTGACAGGGTCAATAGCAATCAGCCCCAGCATTTT. Its translation: CATSRDRVNSNQPQHF.

The genes are TRBV10-1 and TRBJ2-3; D gene uncertain. The CDR3 covers 13 residues. V was shortened by 5 bases and J by 4 bases, with 10 bases between the two germline ends. CDR1 is WNHNN, CDR2 SYGVQD, per germline (reference sequence). Here the CDR3 DNA reads TGCGCCAGCAGTCGTGGTCAGTCAGATACGCAGTATTTT. It translates to CASSRGQSDTQYF.

This clone was seen just once. The J gene is TRBJ1-5, the V gene TRBV28, with 8 bases fitting TRBD1. J was trimmed by 1 base and V by 5 bases; bases with no gene match: 7. Germline V lookup: CDR1 MDHEN, CDR2 SYDVKM. The CDR3 runs 16 residues. In DNA form, the CDR3 reads TGTGCCAGCAGTCCATTATACAGGGGGAGCAATCAGCCCCAGCATTTT. Translating it yields CASSPLYRGSNQPQHF.

This clone showed up just once. This chain joins TRBV4-3 and TRBJ2-3; 9 nucleotides line up with TRBD1. This CDR3 has 19 amino acids. Germline lookup yields CDR1 LGHNA and CDR2 YSLEER. After removal of 1 base from V and 4 bases from J, the junction contained 15 bases not matched to a gene. CDR3 nucleotide sequence: TGCGCCAGCAGCCAAGGGGTTAGATGGGACAGGGAGGTTGCAGATACGCAGTATTTT. This sequence encodes CASSQGVRWDREVADTQYF.

V gene TRBV9 combines with J gene TRBJ1-1; possibly TRBD1 for D (5 bases). The V end lost 0 bases, the J end lost 4 bases, and 10 bases lay between the germline ends. Germline CDR1 SGDLS, CDR2 YYNGEE. The CDR3 is made up of 14 amino acids. CDR3 loop: CASSVATGGTEAFF. The CDR3 bases are TGTGCCAGCAGCGTAGCTACGGGGGGCACTGAAGCTTTCTTT. The full variable domain, completed using reference TRBV9 and TRBJ1-1, is DSGVTQTPKHLITATGQRVTLRCSPRSGDLSVYWYQQSLDQGLQFLIQYYNGEERAKGNILERFSAQQFPDLHSELNLSSLELGDSALYFCASSVATGGTEAFFGQGTRLTVV.

The V and J genes are TRBV4-1 and TRBJ2-3; 9 bases line up with TRBD2. V lost 4 bases, J lost 1 base, and 9 bases stayed unmatched. The CDR3 covers 17 residues. Germline V gene lookup returns CDR1 MGHRA and CDR2 YSYEKL. As DNA, the CDR3 is TGCGCCAGCAGCCCAAGGGGCGGGGGGGCAGGCACAGATACGCAGTATTTT. Its protein is CASSPRGGGAGTDTQYF.

The chain uses TRBV9 and TRBJ2-3; no firm D call. Per germline, CDR1 SGDLS and CDR2 YYNGEE. V was clipped by 0 bases and J by 4 bases, with 9 bases between them. The CDR3 sequence is 14 residues long. The CDR3 DNA reads as TGTGCCAGCAGCGTAGCTCAGAGGCCAGATACGCAGTATTTT. It is translated as CASSVAQRPDTQYF.

The chain couples TRBV7-9 to TRBJ2-5; 10 positions match TRBD2. The CDR3 totals 17 residues. J was trimmed by 4 bases and V by 3 bases; bases with no gene match: 11. Looked up from germline, CDR1 is SEHNR and CDR2 is FQNEAQ (reference sequence). The CDR3 protein is CASSFPGLAIPRETQYF. As DNA, the CDR3 is TGTGCCAGCAGCTTCCCGGGACTAGCGATTCCAAGAGAGACCCAGTACTTC. Complete variable domain (other parts from reference TRBV7-9 and TRBJ2-5): DTGVSQNPRHKITKRGQNVTFRCDPISEHNRLYWYRQTLGQGPEFLTYFQNEAQLEKSRLLSDRFSAERPKGSFSTLEIQRTEQGDSAMYLCASSFPGLAIPRETQYFGPGTRLLVL.

J is TRBJ2-1 and V is TRBV19; 10 bases agree with TRBD2. This CDR3 is 20 amino acids long. Looked up from germline, CDR1 is LNHDA and CDR2 is SQIVND (reference sequence). Germline trimming cut 4 bases from V and 2 bases from J; bases unmatched to any gene: 17. In DNA form, the CDR3 reads TGTGCCAGTAGTAAACGAAGTAGAGCCGGAAGCGGGGGGGCCTACAATGAGCAGTTCTTC. Encoded protein: CASSKRSRAGSGGAYNEQFF.

The chain links TRBV4-2 to TRBJ2-1, with D maybe TRBD1 (5 bases). From germline, CDR1 is LGHNA and CDR2 YNFKEQ. There are 16 residues in the CDR3. V lost 0 bases and J 9 bases, leaving 18 bases between the germline ends. CDR3 DNA sequence: TGTGCCAGCAGCCAAGATGGGGCTAGGATGGCTCCTGAGCAGTTCTTC. It encodes CASSQDGARMAPEQFF.

V and J are TRBV27 and TRBJ2-2; TRBD1 matches at 8 bases. From germline, CDR1 is MNHEY and CDR2 SMNVEV (reference sequence). Losses at the gene ends were 1 base for V and 1 base for J; bases not matched to a gene: 5. The CDR3 sequence is 17 residues long. CDR3 loop: CASSLYGRGRNTGELFF. Written as DNA, the CDR3 is TGTGCCAGCAGTTTATACGGCAGGGGGCGGAACACCGGGGAGCTGTTTTTT.

This chain joins TRBV6-5 and TRBJ1-3; D remains ambiguous. This CDR3 contains 13 residues. CDR1 and CDR2 from the germline V gene are MNHEY and SVGAGI. V shed 6 bases and J shed 3 bases, with 9 bases lying between them. Here the CDR3 reads CASSQALGNTIYF. CDR3 DNA: TGTGCCAGCAGCCAAGCCCTTGGAAACACCATATATTTT.

The DNA for the CDR3 is TGTGCCAGCAGCCAAGAGGTTCGGGGGGAAACTGAAGCTTTCTTT. Its protein product is CASSQEVRGETEAFF. V gene TRBV4-2 combines with J gene TRBJ1-1; D perhaps matches TRBD1 (5 bases). Germline V lookup: CDR1 LGHNA, CDR2 YNFKEQ. With 0 bases removed from V and 5 bases from J, the gap between germline ends came to 13 bases. The CDR3 is made up of 15 amino acids.